These 30 T cell receptor beta chains share one sample of origin, sequenced in a study of blood T cell repertoires in COVID-19. The assay was immunoSEQ multiplex PCR, and TCRdb's table has in-frame clones only and misses some. The sample consists of about 140,000 clones, roughly four fifths of them appearing once. Sequenced: PBMCs or T cells enriched from blood (not recorded which). The receptors were gathered from a woman aged 45-60 years with acute COVID-19.

The chain employs TRBV30 and TRBJ1-5, with D maybe TRBD1 (6 bases). Germline values: CDR1 GTSNPN, CDR2 SVGIG (reference sequence). This CDR3 comprises 13 residues. V was clipped by 3 bases and J by 4 bases, with 10 bases between them. The CDR3 nucleotides are TGTGCCTGGAGCCAGGGGCATAATCAGCCCCAGCATTTT. Protein sequence: CAWSQGHNQPQHF.

This clone was seen once. The chain couples TRBV19 to TRBJ2-1; 8 bases map to TRBD2. Unmatched junction bases numbered 11, after V lost 4 bases and J lost 9 bases. From germline, CDR1 is LNHDA and CDR2 SQIVND (reference sequence). This CDR3 contains 15 residues. The CDR3 nucleotides are TGTGCCAGTAGTACCTCAGCGGGAGCCGGAGGTGAGCAGTTCTTC. Protein: CASSTSAGAGGEQFF.

The chain joins TRBV5-1 to TRBJ2-3; 9 nucleotides line up with TRBD2. Losses at the gene ends were 0 bases for V and 0 bases for J; bases not matched to a gene: 2. CDR3 size: 16 residues. Germline CDR1 SGHRS, CDR2 YFSETQ. Here the CDR3 DNA reads TGCGCCAGCAGCTTGGGGCTAGCGGGAAGCACAGATACGCAGTATTTT. The encoded protein is CASSLGLAGSTDTQYF.

This rearrangement joins TRBV15 to TRBJ2-3; TRBD2 matches 7 bases. This CDR3 is 17 amino acids long. Unmatched junction bases numbered 11, after V lost 2 bases and J lost 3 bases. The germline CDR1 and CDR2 sequences are LNHNV and YYDKDF (reference sequence). The DNA for the CDR3 is TGTGCCACCAGCAGAAGTACACTGCGGGAGTCAACAGATACGCAGTATTTT. It encodes CATSRSTLRESTDTQYF.

The chain employs TRBV19 and TRBJ1-5; possible D gene TRBD1, 5 bases. CDR1 LNHDA and CDR2 SQIVND come from the germline V gene (reference sequence). The CDR3 is 16 amino acids. The V end was cut by 7 bases, the J end by 0 bases, with 16 bases between. CDR3 nucleotides: TGTGCCAGTACCTACGACCGGGACTATAGCAATCAGCCCCAGCATTTT. The encoded protein is CASTYDRDYSNQPQHF.

V gene TRBV5-5 combines with J gene TRBJ1-6; a possible D gene is TRBD1 (6 bases). V lost 2 bases and J lost 10, with 13 bases in between. The CDR3 consists of 14 residues. Germline V gene lookup returns CDR1 SGHKS and CDR2 YYEKEE (reference sequence). CDR3 region: CASSFGQGNSPLHF. The CDR3 bases are TGTGCCAGCAGCTTCGGTCAGGGGAACTCACCCCTCCACTTT.

This chain connects TRBV18 to TRBJ1-1, with TRBD1 matching over 7 bases. Germline-derived CDR1 and CDR2 are KGHSH and LQKENI. V was pared by 2 bases and J by 1 base, with 4 bases of the junction left unmatched. The CDR3 totals 15 residues. In DNA form, the CDR3 reads TGTGCCAGCTCACCAGCAGGGGGTGGGAACACTGAAGCTTTCTTT. Encoded protein: CASSPAGGGNTEAFF.

V usage is TRBV4-1 and J usage is TRBJ1-2; 7 nucleotides agree with TRBD1. Looked up from germline, CDR1 is MGHRA and CDR2 is YSYEKL. The V segment lost 0 bases and the J segment 2 bases; nucleotides outside the gene matches: 12. This CDR3 contains 18 residues. The CDR3 region is CASSQDWRGQVRNYGYTF. Here the CDR3 DNA reads TGCGCCAGCAGCCAAGATTGGAGGGGGCAGGTCCGAAACTATGGCTACACCTTC.

For the CDR3, the DNA is TGTGCCAGCAGCCCCCTAGCGGGAGCCCTAGATACGCAGTATTTT. Translating gives CASSPLAGALDTQYF. This chain joins TRBV9 and TRBJ2-3; 10 nucleotides align to TRBD2. Germline V gives CDR1 SGDLS, CDR2 YYNGEE. Trimming cost V 4 bases and J 5 bases; bases outside gene matches: 7. The CDR3 loop spans 15 amino acids.

The V call is TRBV29-1, the J call TRBJ2-2; D might be TRBD2 (6 bases). This CDR3 has 15 amino acids. V gave up 5 bases and J gave up 3 bases, with 16 bases separating them. The germline CDR1 and CDR2 sequences are SQVTM and ANQGSEA. This CDR3 is CSVSTPGLDTGELFF. The CDR3 region has the DNA TGCAGCGTTTCTACGCCGGGACTTGACACCGGGGAGCTGTTTTTT.

The chain employs TRBV7-5 and TRBJ2-6; the table's D call of TRBD2 was not tested on the DNA. TRBV7-5 is described as a pseudogene. CDR3 length: 16 amino acids. CDR3 sequence: CVRTCPDYSGANVLTF. The CDR3 nucleotides read TGTGTCAGGACGTGTCCGGACTACTCTGGGGCCAACGTCCTGACTTTC.

The chain has TRBV11-1 and TRBJ1-5, with D perhaps matching TRBD1 (5 bases). Trimming stripped 5 bases from V and 3 bases from J, with 8 bases between. There are 13 residues in the CDR3. The germline CDR1 and CDR2 sequences are SGHAT and FQDESV (reference sequence). DNA of the CDR3: TGTGCCAGCAGCCTTGGACACAATCAGCCCCAGCATTTT. The encoded protein is CASSLGHNQPQHF. Drawing the rest from reference TRBV11-1 and TRBJ1-5, the complete variable domain is EAEVAQSPRYKITEKSQAVAFWCDPISGHATLYWYRQILGQGPELLVQFQDESVVDDSQLPKDRFSAERLKGVDSTLKIQPAELGDSAMYLCASSLGHNQPQHFGDGTRLSIL.

This chain uses TRBV7-6 with TRBJ2-7; 8 bases are shared with TRBD2. V was clipped by 5 bases and J by 3 bases; unmatched bases: 9. The germline CDR1 and CDR2 sequences are SGHVS and FNYEAQ. The CDR3 sequence is 15 residues long. In nucleotides, the CDR3 is TGTGCCAGCAGCCTCGGGGGCAGCGGGAGCTACGAGCAGTACTTC. Translation gives CASSLGGSGSYEQYF.

The chain joins TRBV20-1 to TRBJ2-7; maybe TRBD1 (6 bases). Trimming stripped 6 bases from V and 4 bases from J, with 10 bases between. Germline V gene data show CDR1 as DFQATT and CDR2 as SNEGSKA (reference sequence). The CDR3 length is 11 residues. CDR3 residues: CSANQGYEQYF. The CDR3 nucleotides read TGCAGTGCGAACCAGGGGTACGAGCAGTACTTC.

The gene calls are TRBV24-1 and TRBJ2-7; the D is unclear. V was shortened by 0 bases and J by 3 bases, with 8 bases between the two germline ends. Germline loops: CDR1 KGHDR, CDR2 SFDVKD. The CDR3 sequence is 14 residues long. In nucleotides, the CDR3 is TGTGCCACCAGTGATTTGCGACTCTTCTACGAGCAGTACTTC. Translated, it gives CATSDLRLFYEQYF.

The chain recombines TRBV7-9 with TRBJ1-2, with D possibly TRBD1 on 5 matching bases. CDR1 and CDR2 from the germline V gene are SEHNR and FQNEAQ (reference sequence). The CDR3 spans 13 residues. The V end was cut by 2 bases, the J end by 8 bases, with 12 bases between. The CDR3 here is CASSLLRDYGYTF. The CDR3 nucleotides read TGTGCCAGCAGCTTACTCAGGGATTACGGCTACACCTTC.

This clone has just one count. J is TRBJ1-4 and V is TRBV19; 8 bases align to TRBD1. Germline values: CDR1 LNHDA, CDR2 SQIVND (reference sequence). This CDR3 contains 16 residues. V lost 1 base to trimming and J lost 8 bases; unmatched junction nucleotides: 9. The CDR3 DNA is TGTGCCAGTAGTATAGCTGCGGGACAGGTGGAGGAAAAACTGTTTTTT. Translating gives CASSIAAGQVEEKLFF.

The rearrangement links TRBV6-5 to TRBJ2-1; 8 bases are shared with TRBD2. V shed 3 bases and J 1 base; nucleotides not matched to a gene: 2. The CDR3 spans 15 residues. Germline CDR1 reads MNHEY; CDR2 reads SVGAGI. This CDR3 reads CASSYVAGSYNEQFF. The CDR3 DNA reads TGTGCCAGCAGTTATGTAGCGGGGTCCTACAATGAGCAGTTCTTC.

This chain uses TRBV2 with TRBJ2-6, with D tentatively TRBD2 (5 bases). Germline V CDR1 and CDR2: SNHLY, FYNNEI. Trimming took 6 bases from V and 5 from J, leaving 8 bases between them. CDR3 length: 13 amino acids. CDR3 amino acids: CASRGDRANVLTF. The CDR3 DNA is TGTGCCAGCAGGGGAGACAGGGCCAACGTCCTGACTTTC.

This chain connects TRBV3-1 (or the pseudogene TRBV3-2) to TRBJ2-1, with 12 nucleotides matching TRBD2. J lost 3 bases, V lost 4 bases, and 4 bases had no gene match. The CDR3 has 16 residues. The germline V gene encodes CDR1 LGHDT and CDR2 YNNKEL (reference sequence). The CDR3 loop is CASSPLAGGGYNEQFF. The CDR3 DNA follows: TGTGCCAGCAGCCCCCTAGCGGGGGGGGGCTACAATGAGCAGTTCTTC.

The chain recombines TRBV14 with TRBJ2-7; 9 positions match TRBD2. The CDR3 consists of 17 residues. V trimming: 0 bases; J trimming: 5 bases; junction bases outside the gene matches: 11. In germline, CDR1 is SGHDN, CDR2 FVKESK. The DNA of the CDR3 is TGTGCCAGCAGCCAAGATCTTGTAGCGGGAGTTGTCAACGAGCAGTACTTC. This gives the protein CASSQDLVAGVVNEQYF.

The chain joins TRBV7-2 to TRBJ2-3; maybe TRBD1 (5 bases). CDR1 and CDR2 (germline): SGHTA, FQGNSA. V gave up 5 bases and J gave up 15 bases, with 21 bases separating them. The CDR3 length is 13 residues. DNA for the CDR3: TGTGCCAGCAGCAATATTTTGGGGCCCTTGCGATATTTT. The encoded protein is CASSNILGPLRYF.

J is TRBJ1-1 and V is TRBV2; D is perhaps TRBD1 (5 bases). CDR3 size: 14 residues. The V gene lost 0 bases and the J gene lost 1 base, with 6 bases spanning the gap. Germline values: CDR1 SNHLY, CDR2 FYNNEI. The CDR3 nucleotides are TGTGCCAGCAGTGAAGCCGACAGGAACACTGAAGCTTTCTTT. It codes for CASSEADRNTEAFF.

The chain has TRBV5-1 and TRBJ2-7; tentatively, D is TRBD1 (5 bases). V lost 0 bases, J lost 6 bases, and 10 bases lay in between. Germline assignment: CDR1 SGHRS and CDR2 YFSETQ. The CDR3 covers 13 residues. CDR3 in amino acids: CASSLVFRAEQYF. CDR3 nucleotide sequence: TGCGCCAGCAGCTTGGTTTTCAGGGCCGAGCAGTACTTC.

The chain uses TRBV6-5 and TRBJ1-1; 9 bases match TRBD1. The germline gives CDR1 MNHEY, CDR2 SVGAGI. This CDR3 region has 14 residues. The junction had 0 bases not matched to a gene; V was cut back by 0 bases and J by 4 bases. CDR3 sequence (DNA): TGTGCCAGCAGTTACTCGACAGGGGGCACTGAAGCTTTCTTT. This sequence encodes CASSYSTGGTEAFF.

This rearrangement joins TRBV11-3 to TRBJ2-5; possibly TRBD2 for D (7 bases). This CDR3 is 16 amino acids long. V gave up 5 bases and J gave up 4 bases, with 20 bases separating them. The germline gives CDR1 SGHNT, CDR2 YENEEA. CDR3 DNA sequence: TGTGCCAGCAGCGAAGGGGGGGCTAGCGATGTAGAGACCCAGTACTTC. Amino acid sequence: CASSEGGASDVETQYF.

This clone has just one count. The chain has TRBV7-2 and TRBJ2-1; TRBD2 is a possible D gene (6 bases). The CDR3 spans 18 residues. The V end lost 4 bases, the J end lost 2 bases, and 21 bases lay between the germline ends. Germline V gene sequence: CDR1 SGHTA, CDR2 FQGNSA. CDR3 protein: CASSSPALGRGTYNEQFF. In DNA, the CDR3 is TGTGCCAGCAGCTCACCCGCCTTAGGGCGGGGCACCTACAATGAGCAGTTCTTC.

V and J are TRBV7-2 and TRBJ2-3, with D possibly TRBD2 on 5 matching bases. CDR1 is SGHTA, CDR2 FQGNSA, per germline. The CDR3 has 14 residues. V was clipped by 4 bases and J by 2 bases, with 10 bases between them. The CDR3 sequence: CASSSLGFTDTQYF. DNA for the CDR3: TGTGCCAGCAGCTCACTAGGGTTCACAGATACGCAGTATTTT.

The J gene is TRBJ1-4, the V gene TRBV7-2; 7 nucleotides agree with TRBD1. CDR3 length: 14 amino acids. Unmatched junction bases numbered 3, after V lost 3 bases and J lost 5 bases. Germline V gives CDR1 SGHTA, CDR2 FQGNSA. The CDR3 sequence: CASSFGDSNEKLFF. Here the CDR3 DNA reads TGTGCCAGCAGCTTTGGGGACAGCAATGAAAAACTGTTTTTT.

The chain employs TRBV6-5 and TRBJ2-7, with 8 nucleotides matching TRBD1. After removal of 7 bases from V and 3 bases from J, the junction contained 5 bases not matched to a gene. Germline assignment: CDR1 MNHEY and CDR2 SVGAGI. The CDR3 spans 13 residues. The CDR3 spells CASTQDRGYEQYF. As DNA, the CDR3 is TGTGCCAGCACCCAAGACAGGGGCTACGAGCAGTACTTC.